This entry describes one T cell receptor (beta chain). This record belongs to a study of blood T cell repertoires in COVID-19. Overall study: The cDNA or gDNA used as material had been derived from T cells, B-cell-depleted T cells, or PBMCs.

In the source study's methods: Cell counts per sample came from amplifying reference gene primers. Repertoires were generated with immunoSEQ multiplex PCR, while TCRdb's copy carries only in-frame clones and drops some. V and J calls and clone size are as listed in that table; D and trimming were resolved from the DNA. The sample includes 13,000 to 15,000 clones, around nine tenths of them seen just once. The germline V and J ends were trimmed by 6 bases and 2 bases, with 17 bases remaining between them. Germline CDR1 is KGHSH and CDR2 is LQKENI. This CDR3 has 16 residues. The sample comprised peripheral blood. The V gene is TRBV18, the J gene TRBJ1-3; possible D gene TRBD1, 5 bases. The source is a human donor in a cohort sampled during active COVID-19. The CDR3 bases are TGTGCCAGCTCCTCCGGCGGGGGATATACTGGAAACACCATATATTTT. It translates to CASSSGGGYTGNTIYF.